This T cell receptor beta chain emerged from a study of technical replicates of blood from a few donors (dated by TCRdb to 2015 to 2018). Libraries were prepared through the immunoSEQ multiplex PCR assay. Sourced from immuneACCESS, this table was stored by TCRdb with only in-frame sequences that have V and J called. A share of the clones is absent; for the studies checked, an unresolved V gene accounts for under half, and the remainder has no known explanation. The sample contains about 90,000 clones, approximately 94% of them found a single time. The biggest ten clones account for around 0.25% of the sample. Note on this clone: The specificity of this receptor is unknown. No base quality information exists; no much larger clone differs at one position.

According to the germline V gene, CDR1 reads SGHDT and CDR2 reads YYEEEE. Taken from cysteine to phenylalanine, the CDR3 has 15 residues. CDR3 DNA is the only sequence kept; it has 45 bases, read in frame from the first base. V is trimmed back by 2 bases and J by 7 bases, and the junction contains 7 bases that no gene match accounts for. The V gene is TRBV5-6 and the J gene is TRBJ2-2; TRBD1 agrees with 8 junctional bases. The sequence was obtained from a human donor in good health. Sequencing input: T cells isolated from PBMCs. The CDR3 loop reads CASSFPGQEGGELFF. The nucleotides read TGTGCCAGCAGCTTTCCGGGACAGGAGGGCGGGGAGCTGTTTTTT.